The sample holds many counts of the clone carrying this T cell receptor beta chain. Its target is not known. This CDR3 has 16 residues. Germline V gives CDR1 SGHRS, CDR2 YFSETQ. Trimming took 6 bases from V and 1 from J, leaving 20 bases between them. The blood sample was taken at first hyperthyroidism diagnosis, before any ophthalmopathy symptoms. This entry is derived from a study of T cells in Graves' hyperthyroidism and ophthalmopathy. The TCR beta CDR3 regions underwent amplification using RNA transcripts as the source. HTBI primers were the set used in a first-round RT-PCR of the TCR CDR3. MiXCR, run by TCRdb on the multiplex PCR reads, gives a single entry per CDR3 protein. The sample carries around 400,000 distinct CDR3 sequences, 15% to 18% recorded once. Study-wide findings and caveats: A model of 13 V-J pairs discriminated ophthalmopathy from stable hyperthyroidism. Model predictions of ophthalmopathy came a median about six months before onset.

V and J are TRBV5-1 and TRBJ2-7, with a tentative D call TRBD2 (6 bases). The TCR originated in a woman aged 18-35 years with Graves' hyperthyroidism that later progressed to Graves' ophthalmopathy. Sequenced material: blood. The CDR3 protein is CASNGGASGFSYEQYF. CDR3 sequence (DNA): TGCGCCAGCAACGGGGGTGCCAGCGGGTTTTCCTACGAGCAGTACTTC.